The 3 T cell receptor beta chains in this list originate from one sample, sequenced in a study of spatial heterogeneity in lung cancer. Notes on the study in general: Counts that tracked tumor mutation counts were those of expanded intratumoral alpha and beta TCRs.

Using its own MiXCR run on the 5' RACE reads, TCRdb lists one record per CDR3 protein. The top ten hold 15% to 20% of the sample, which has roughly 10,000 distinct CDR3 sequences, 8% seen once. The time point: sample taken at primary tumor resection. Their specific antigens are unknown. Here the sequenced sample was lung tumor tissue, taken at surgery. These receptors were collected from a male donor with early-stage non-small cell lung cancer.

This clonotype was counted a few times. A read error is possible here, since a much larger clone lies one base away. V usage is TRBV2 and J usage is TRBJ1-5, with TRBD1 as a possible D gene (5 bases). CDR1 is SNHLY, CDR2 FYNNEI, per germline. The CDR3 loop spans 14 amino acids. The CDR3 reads CVSTQRGEDQPQHF. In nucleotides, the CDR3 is TGTGTCAGCACCCAAAGAGGGGAGGATCAGCCCCAGCATTTT.

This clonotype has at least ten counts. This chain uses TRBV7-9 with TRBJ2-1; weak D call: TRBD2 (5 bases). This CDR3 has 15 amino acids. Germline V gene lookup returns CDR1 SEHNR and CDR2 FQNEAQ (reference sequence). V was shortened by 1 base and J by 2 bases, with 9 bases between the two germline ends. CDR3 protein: CASSLGGFPYNEQFF. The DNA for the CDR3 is TGTGCCAGCAGCTTAGGAGGGTTTCCCTACAATGAGCAGTTCTTC.

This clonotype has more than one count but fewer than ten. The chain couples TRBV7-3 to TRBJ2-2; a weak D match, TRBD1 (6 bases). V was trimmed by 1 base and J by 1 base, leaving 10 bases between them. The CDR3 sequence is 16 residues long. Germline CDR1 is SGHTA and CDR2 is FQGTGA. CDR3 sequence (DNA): TGTGCCAGCAGCTTAAATGCCAGGGGGAACACCGGGGAGCTGTTTTTT. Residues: CASSLNARGNTGELFF.